This TCR beta chain emerged from a study of blood T cell repertoires in COVID-19. About the research overall: COVID-19 samples, acute and convalescent, were from the United States, Italy and Spain.

Profiled with immunoSEQ multiplex PCR; TCRdb holds only in-frame clones, not every one. The sample carries about 16,000 clones, about nine tenths recorded once. The specimen sequenced was peripheral blood. The clonotype was recovered from a human donor with active COVID-19. The donor label of this sample is uncertain.

The CDR3 loop reads CASRPGGTQETQYF. For the CDR3, the DNA is TGCGCCAGCAGGCCCGGGGGGACCCAAGAGACCCAGTACTTC. J is TRBJ2-5 and V is TRBV5-1; 7 bases are shared with TRBD2. This CDR3 region has 14 residues. Germline loops: CDR1 SGHRS, CDR2 YFSETQ. The V and J ends lost 5 bases and 1 base, in that order; junction bases with no gene match: 5.